A selection of T cell receptor beta chains follows, all from one sample in a study of early T cells in non-severe SARS-CoV-2 infection. MiXCR was run by TCRdb on the 5' RACE reads, yielding one entry per CDR3 protein. The repertoire holds around 37,000 distinct CDR3 sequences, with around 9% as singletons. Sequencing used whole blood. The source is an adult who was a healthcare worker with PCR-confirmed SARS-CoV-2 infection or an uninfected control (not recorded which). Both conserved end residues are part of each CDR3. Fields, in order: CDR3 length, V gene, clone size, J gene, D gene, CDR3 DNA, CDR3 protein. D genes are given only for firm matches. Where a row states a size, it is once, few, many or the class of an expanded clone; other rows omit it.

>13|TRBV5-6|many|TRBJ1-1|NA
TGTGCCAGCAGCGCGAGGTTTAACACTGAAGCTTTCTTT
CASSARFNTEAFF
>18|TRBV4-1|few|TRBJ1-1|NA
TGCGCCAGCAGCCGCGGACCGGGAGCCGGAGGCGGGAACACTGAAGCTTTCTTT
CASSRGPGAGGGNTEAFF
>15|TRBV9|NA|TRBJ1-1|NA
TGTGCCAGCAGCGCCCTATCAGGGGTGGGCACTGAAGCTTTCTTT
CASSALSGVGTEAFF
>14|TRBV24-1|NA|TRBJ2-2|NA
TGTGCCACCAGTGATCCCCCTACTGCCGGGGAGCTGTTTTTT
CATSDPPTAGELFF
>20|TRBV7-6|many|TRBJ1-4|TRBD1
TGTGCCAGCAGCTTAGCGCCCATCCGGGACAGGGGGGAGACTAATGAAAAACTGTTTTTT
CASSLAPIRDRGETNEKLFF
>15|TRBV9|many|TRBJ1-5|TRBD1
TGTGCCAGCAGCGTGGGCACAGGGGGCTTTCAGCCCCAGCATTTT
CASSVGTGGFQPQHF
>14|TRBV20-1|many|TRBJ2-1|TRBD2
TGCAGTGCCATAGCGGGGGGCGGGTACAATGAGCAGTTCTTC
CSAIAGGGYNEQFF
>10|TRBV29-1|many|TRBJ1-2|NA
TGCAGCGTTGAAAAATATGGCTACACCTTC
CSVEKYGYTF
>16|TRBV19|NA|TRBJ1-4|TRBD1
TGTGCCGTCGGACAGGGTAAAATCGCAACTAATGAAAAACTGTTTTTT
CAVGQGKIATNEKLFF
>15|TRBV12-3/TRBV12-4|few|TRBJ1-1|TRBD1
TGTGCCAGCAGTGGGACCGGGACAGCGAACACTGAAGCTTTCTTT
CASSGTGTANTEAFF
>13|TRBV6-1|many|TRBJ1-5|TRBD1
TGTGCCCTCGCACAGGGGGCAAATCAGCCCCAGCATTTT
CALAQGANQPQHF
>15|TRBV12-3/TRBV12-4|NA|TRBJ2-1|NA
TGTGCCAGCAGAAGATCAACAGCCCCAAGCAATGAGCAGTTCTTC
CASRRSTAPSNEQFF
>13|TRBV20-1|few|TRBJ2-2|TRBD1
TGCAGTGCCCCCGGGACAGGGTCCGGGGAGCTGTTTTTT
CSAPGTGSGELFF
>17|TRBV6-1|many|TRBJ1-5|NA
TGTGCCAGCAGTGAAAGCTACAGCCCTACTAGCAATCAGCCCCAGCATTTT
CASSESYSPTSNQPQHF
>14|TRBV7-2|many|TRBJ1-5|NA
TGTGCCAGCAGCCCACAGGGATTCAATCAGCCCCAGCATTTT
CASSPQGFNQPQHF
>15|TRBV27|many|TRBJ2-5|TRBD2
TGTGCCAGCAGTTTGCGCGGGGGGGCTGCGGAGACCCAGTACTTC
CASSLRGGAAETQYF
>11|TRBV29-1|many|TRBJ1-1|NA
TGCAGCGTTGGAATGAACACTGAAGCTTTCTTT
CSVGMNTEAFF
>15|TRBV18|few|TRBJ1-1|NA
TGTGCCAGCTCACCACCTTCGGGGATTTACACTGAAGCTTTCTTT
CASSPPSGIYTEAFF
>15|TRBV7-9|many|TRBJ2-7|TRBD2
TGTGCCAGCAGCTTAGAGACGGGACTAGTCACCGAGCAGTACTTC
CASSLETGLVTEQYF
>18|TRBV7-2|many|TRBJ2-1|TRBD2
TGTGCCAGCAGCTTAGGGATTAGGGCGGGGGGTACCTACAATGAGCAGTTCTTC
CASSLGIRAGGTYNEQFF
>16|TRBV6-5|many|TRBJ2-5|TRBD2
TGTGCCAGCAGCGACTTGCAGACTAGCGGGGCGGAGACCCAGTACTTC
CASSDLQTSGAETQYF
>14|TRBV5-5|many|TRBJ1-5|NA
TGTGCCAGCAGCTTGACAGTGATCAATCAGCCCCAGCATTTT
CASSLTVINQPQHF
>15|TRBV10-3|many|TRBJ1-1|TRBD1
TGTGCCATCAGTGAGGCGACAGGGTCGGGCACTGAAGCTTTCTTT
CAISEATGSGTEAFF
>15|TRBV9|many|TRBJ1-2|NA
TGTGCCAGCAGCCTGAATTTAGGGACGGGTGAGGGCTACACCTTC
CASSLNLGTGEGYTF
>17|TRBV7-9|few|TRBJ2-2|TRBD2
TGTGCCAGCAGCTTACAGCGGGGAACCGCGGGCACCGGGGAGCTGTTTTTT
CASSLQRGTAGTGELFF
>14|TRBV20-1|few|TRBJ2-1|NA
TGCAGTGCGAACTGGGGTGATTTCGACAATGAGCAGTTCTTC
CSANWGDFDNEQFF
>15|TRBV7-8|many|TRBJ1-2|TRBD1
TGTGCCAGCAGCTCTACCGGACAGGGAAGCTATGGCTACACCTTC
CASSSTGQGSYGYTF